The rows below give T cell receptor beta chains drawn from one sample of a study of early T cells in non-severe SARS-CoV-2 infection. MiXCR, applied by TCRdb to the 5' RACE reads, yields one record per CDR3 protein. The sample shows some 100,000 distinct CDR3 sequences, roughly 14% of them seen only once. Sequencing was carried out using whole blood. These receptors were taken from an adult who was a healthcare worker with PCR-confirmed SARS-CoV-2 infection or an uninfected control (not recorded which). Each CDR3 is given with its conserved first and last residue. The D gene is left open where the match is weak. Expanded clones get a size class; other rows say once, few or many, or leave the size out.

d_call j_call v_call clone_size cdr3_aa cdr3_nt
TRBD2 TRBJ2-1 TRBV4-2 few CASSQGTSGGAGNEQFF TGTGCCAGCAGCCAAGGGACTAGCGGGGGGGCGGGAAATGAGCAGTTCTTC
TRBD2 TRBJ2-3 TRBV20-1 few CSAKTSGGDTQYF TGCAGTGCTAAGACTAGCGGGGGAGATACGCAGTATTTT
TRBD1 TRBJ1-2 TRBV18 few CASSFGQGDYGYTF TGTGCCAGCTCATTCGGACAGGGGGACTATGGCTACACCTTC
- TRBJ1-4 TRBV11-2 few CASSHFQGRTNEKLFF TGTGCCAGCAGCCATTTTCAGGGGAGGACTAATGAAAAACTGTTTTTT
TRBD2 TRBJ2-1 TRBV20-1 - CSAQRTSGESYNEQFF TGCAGTGCTCAGAGGACTAGCGGGGAGAGCTACAATGAGCAGTTCTTC
- TRBJ2-5 TRBV6-1 - CASSELSRGYETQYF TGTGCCAGCAGTGAATTATCGCGGGGTTACGAGACCCAGTACTTC
- TRBJ1-2 TRBV5-4 many CASSLVGPAREDTF TGTGCCAGCAGCTTGGTGGGGCCGGCGCGTGAAGACACCTTC
TRBD1 TRBJ2-1 TRBV20-1 few CSAKRTGRNEQFF TGCAGTGCTAAAAGGACAGGGCGCAATGAGCAGTTCTTC
TRBD1 TRBJ2-1 TRBV7-8 - CASSSRGQVPSVYNEQFF TGTGCCAGCAGCTCGAGAGGACAGGTCCCCTCAGTATACAATGAGCAGTTCTTC
TRBD2 TRBJ2-5 TRBV6-1 few CASSVIAGQETQYF TGTGCCAGCAGTGTCATAGCGGGCCAAGAGACCCAGTACTTC
TRBD1 TRBJ1-1 TRBV7-9 - CASSQQGGTGTEAFF TGTGCCAGCAGCCAACAAGGGGGCACGGGAACTGAAGCTTTCTTT
- TRBJ2-5 TRBV5-1 many CASSLPVGSQETQYF TGCGCCAGCAGCCTCCCGGTCGGGTCGCAAGAGACCCAGTACTTC
- TRBJ1-1 TRBV6-1 few CASIHSQNTEAFF TGTGCCAGCATCCACAGCCAGAACACTGAAGCTTTCTTT
TRBD1 TRBJ1-3 TRBV29-1 few CSAQGQVGNTIYF TGCAGCGCCCAGGGACAGGTTGGAAACACCATATATTTT
- TRBJ2-3 TRBV6-1 many CASSEALVGRDTQYF TGTGCCAGCAGTGAAGCCTTGGTAGGCCGAGATACGCAGTATTTT
- TRBJ1-1 TRBV4-1 - CASSQPVPGSLNTEAFF TGCGCCAGCAGCCAACCTGTACCGGGCAGTCTGAACACTGAAGCTTTCTTT
- TRBJ1-1 TRBV12-3/TRBV12-4 - CASSLTGKGTEAFF TGTGCCAGCAGTCTCACAGGGAAGGGGACTGAAGCTTTCTTT
- TRBJ2-5 TRBV20-1 - CSAAGLGQETQYF TGCAGTGCTGCCGGACTGGGACAAGAGACCCAGTACTTC
- TRBJ1-5 TRBV27 - CASSLSRVQPQHF TGTGCCAGCAGTTTATCGAGGGTACAGCCCCAGCATTTT
- TRBJ2-3 TRBV5-6 few CASSLLGDTQYF TGTGCCAGCAGCTTGTTGGGGGATACGCAGTATTTT
TRBD1 TRBJ1-1 TRBV20-1 - CSAPQGVGTEAFF TGCAGTGCCCCACAGGGGGTGGGCACTGAAGCTTTCTTT
- TRBJ1-5 TRBV7-3 few CASSLHGSNQPQHF TGTGCCAGCAGCTTACACGGTAGCAATCAGCCCCAGCATTTT
TRBD1 TRBJ2-1 TRBV11-3 - CASSPRQGARYNEQFF TGTGCCAGCAGCCCCAGACAGGGGGCAAGGTACAATGAGCAGTTCTTC
- TRBJ1-5 TRBV19 - CATTRTAQGNQPQHF TGTGCCACTACCCGGACAGCCCAGGGCAATCAGCCCCAGCATTTT
- TRBJ1-1 TRBV12-3/TRBV12-4 many CASSFDGKNTEAFF TGTGCCAGCAGTTTTGATGGGAAGAACACTGAAGCTTTCTTT
- TRBJ2-1 TRBV24-1 few CATSEHTRKNEQFF TGTGCCACCAGTGAACATACTAGGAAGAATGAGCAGTTCTTC
- TRBJ1-1 TRBV4-1 - CASRLRDTQGLGLLAAFF TGCGCCAGCAGGCTCCGAGATACCCAGGGGTTGGGACTCCTGGCAGCTTTCTTT
TRBD1 TRBJ2-5 TRBV3-1 many CASSPVTGARETQYF TGTGCCAGCAGCCCGGTTACAGGGGCAAGAGAGACCCAGTACTTC
- TRBJ1-2 TRBV6-6 - CASSYAANYGYTF TGTGCCAGCAGTTACGCAGCTAACTATGGCTACACCTTC
- TRBJ2-3 TRBV9 - CASSVGPDTQYF TGTGCCAGCAGCGTAGGGCCAGATACGCAGTATTTT
- TRBJ2-1 TRBV11-2 few CASSPSSGSYNEQFF TGTGCCAGCAGTCCATCCTCCGGGTCCTACAATGAGCAGTTCTTC
- TRBJ2-3 TRBV3-1 few CASSPALTTDTQYF TGTGCCAGCAGCCCTGCTCTTACCACAGATACGCAGTATTTT
TRBD2 TRBJ2-2 TRBV6-1 - CASSEQFGSGPGGELFF TGTGCCAGCAGTGAACAGTTCGGTAGCGGGCCGGGCGGGGAGCTGTTTTTT
TRBD1 TRBJ1-6 TRBV5-5 - CVSSRDRAASPLHF TGTGTCAGCAGCAGGGACAGAGCCGCGTCACCCCTCCACTTT
- TRBJ2-3 TRBV30 many CAWSVRQGKTDTQYF TGTGCCTGGAGTGTACGGCAGGGGAAAACAGATACGCAGTATTTT
TRBD2 TRBJ2-3 TRBV5-1 few CASSLSQRGRTDTQYF TGCGCCAGCAGCTTGTCCCAGCGGGGGAGAACAGATACGCAGTATTTT
- TRBJ1-1 TRBV29-1 - CSVVRSVGGQEAFF TGCAGCGTTGTCAGAAGTGTGGGGGGGCAGGAAGCTTTCTTT
- TRBJ1-5 TRBV12-3/TRBV12-4 - CASSTMDQPQHF TGTGCCAGCAGTACCATGGATCAGCCCCAGCATTTT
TRBD2 TRBJ2-1 TRBV12-3/TRBV12-4 - CASRGLALGSEQFF TGTGCCAGCAGGGGACTAGCGTTGGGATCGGAGCAGTTCTTC
- TRBJ2-1 TRBV3-1 many CASSQDGNEQFF TGTGCCAGCAGCCAAGACGGGAATGAGCAGTTCTTC
- TRBJ1-6 TRBV12-3/TRBV12-4 few CASREGVSGSPLHF TGTGCCAGCAGAGAAGGAGTGAGTGGTTCACCCCTCCACTTT
TRBD1 TRBJ1-4 TRBV6-6 many CASSNRDRTNEKLFF TGTGCCAGCAGCAACCGGGACAGGACTAATGAAAAACTGTTTTTT
- TRBJ1-1 TRBV29-1 - CSVMTGMNTEAFF TGCAGCGTTATGACGGGGATGAACACTGAAGCTTTCTTT
- TRBJ2-3 TRBV9 few CASSPSRGGTDTQYF TGTGCCAGCAGCCCAAGCAGGGGAGGCACAGATACGCAGTATTTT
TRBD2 TRBJ2-3 TRBV7-2 few CASSSGTSGRGEYF TGTGCCAGCAGCTCCGGGACTAGCGGGCGGGGCGAGTATTTT
- TRBJ1-1 TRBV5-1 many CASSFVWGGEGKTFF TGCGCCAGCAGCTTCGTTTGGGGTGGGGAGGGGAAAACTTTCTTT
- TRBJ1-2 TRBV30 - CARSVLLGLGSYTF TGTGCCCGGAGTGTACTCCTTGGCCTCGGGAGCTACACCTTC
TRBD1 TRBJ1-4 TRBV28 - CASSREARGRRKKLFF TGTGCCAGCAGCCGAGAGGCCAGGGGGCGAAGGAAAAAACTGTTTTTT
TRBD1 TRBJ1-2 TRBV6-6 few CASSYVGPTGGKGYTF TGTGCCAGCAGTTATGTGGGCCCAACAGGGGGAAAAGGCTACACCTTC
TRBD2 TRBJ2-4 TRBV6-6 - CASSPRRGSGGAKNIQYF TGTGCCAGCAGTCCCCGTCGTGGCAGCGGGGGAGCCAAAAACATTCAGTACTTC